This T cell receptor beta chain originates from a study of cytomegalovirus exposure and HLA in healthy donors. Study-wide points: Follow-up analysis seemed to connect common viral pathogens with several of the most significant clusters identified.

Of note for this clone: What it binds is unknown.

Use of 60 Vbeta and 13 Jbeta primers characterized the PCR. Profiling relied on immunoSEQ multiplex PCR, and the TCRdb table lists in-frame clones only, not all of them. The sample includes around 140,000 clones. This CDR3 has 16 residues. With V trimmed by 4 bases and J by 7 bases, 11 bases remained unmatched. The germline gives CDR1 LNHDA, CDR2 SQIVND (reference sequence). The receptor's source is a woman in her forties in good health and CMV-seronegative. The material sequenced was PBMCs. J is TRBJ1-3 and V is TRBV19; 9 positions match TRBD1. This CDR3 is CASSTYRGRSGNTIYF. The CDR3 coding sequence is TGTGCCAGTAGTACCTACAGGGGGCGAAGCGGGAACACCATATATTTT.